The 25 T cell receptor beta chains below come from one sample, sequenced in a study of neurological immune-mediated disorders. TCRdb reprocessed the 5' RACE reads via MiXCR and lists one record per CDR3 protein. The repertoire consists of tens of thousands of distinct CDR3 sequences, with about 3.5% occurring once and the leading ten covering roughly 2%. The sequencing input was PBMCs. These receptors were collected from a woman in her 50s with multiple sclerosis.

Ten or more counts support this clonotype. This chain uses TRBV10-3 with TRBJ1-2; D gene uncertain. The CDR3 totals 13 residues. CDR1 is ENHRY and CDR2 is SYGVKD in the germline V gene. V lost 6 bases to trimming and J lost 0 bases, with 8 bases between them. CDR3 DNA: TGTGCCATCAGCCAGGCCTCTAACTATGGCTACACCTTC. Protein product: CAISQASNYGYTF.

This clonotype was recorded many times. The rearrangement joins TRBV5-1 to TRBJ2-7; 7 bases are shared with TRBD1. This CDR3 is built from 13 residues. Trimming removed 3 bases from V and 6 bases from J; junction bases left unmatched: 6. Germline CDR1 is SGHRS and CDR2 is YFSETQ. The CDR3 DNA is TGCGCCAGCAGCTGGGGACAGACGGGCGAGCAGTACTTC. It codes for CASSWGQTGEQYF.

This clonotype was recorded at least ten times. The chain links TRBV3-1 to TRBJ1-1; 8 bases are a match to TRBD1. The CDR3 extends over 13 amino acids. Germline CDR1 is LGHDT and CDR2 is YNNKEL (reference sequence). V dropped 0 bases and J dropped 8; count of bases not matched to a gene: 2. The CDR3 DNA reads as TGTGCCAGCAGCCAAGACTGGGACAGGGAAGCTTTCTTT. This sequence encodes CASSQDWDREAFF.

This clonotype was seen ten or more times. Its ends do not fully match the called genes, so a read error is possible. The gene calls are TRBV20-1 and TRBJ2-1, with 8 nucleotides matching TRBD1. Germline CDR1 is DFQATT and CDR2 is SNEGSKA (reference sequence). The CDR3 extends over 15 amino acids. CDR3 DNA: TGCAGTGCAAGAGATCTACAGGGGGCCTACAATGAGCAGTTCTTC. Translated, it gives CSARDLQGAYNEQFF.

This clonotype was counted ten times or more. The gene calls are TRBV3-1 and TRBJ2-1; D is possibly TRBD1 (6 bases). The CDR3 has 14 amino acids. Germline V gives CDR1 LGHDT, CDR2 YNNKEL (reference sequence). V lost 4 bases and J lost 8, with 15 bases in between. As DNA, the CDR3 is TGTGCCAGCAGCCTCATAAACAGGGTTGATGAGCAGTTCTTC. This codes for CASSLINRVDEQFF.

V and J are TRBV7-8 and TRBJ1-5, with D possibly TRBD1 on 5 matching bases. Trimming removed 5 bases at V and 5 bases at J, with 10 bases between. The CDR3 totals 13 residues. The germline CDR1 and CDR2 sequences are SGHVS and FQNEAQ. In DNA form, the CDR3 reads TGTGCCAGCAGCGCACAGGTCGATCAGCCCCAGCATTTT. Protein: CASSAQVDQPQHF.

This sequence joins TRBV13 and TRBJ1-1; possible D gene TRBD1, 6 bases. The CDR3 loop spans 15 amino acids. Between the trimmed V and J ends, which lost 3 bases and 0 bases, there was a span of 11 bases. The germline gives CDR1 PRHDT, CDR2 FYEKMQ (reference sequence). The CDR3 loop is CASSFRTAMNTEAFF. CDR3 coding DNA: TGTGCCAGCAGCTTCCGGACAGCCATGAACACTGAAGCTTTCTTT.

There are many counts of this clonotype. The V call is TRBV5-1, the J call TRBJ1-5; D is unresolved. The CDR3 has 13 amino acids. Germline V gene data show CDR1 as SGHRS and CDR2 as YFSETQ. V lost 0 bases to trimming and J lost 3 bases, with 4 bases between them. CDR3 bases: TGCGCCAGCAGCTTGGAGGCCAATCAGCCCCAGCATTTT. Translating gives CASSLEANQPQHF. Filled out from reference TRBV5-1 and TRBJ1-5, the complete variable domain reads KAGVTQTPRYLIKTRGQQVTLSCSPISGHRSVSWYQQTPGQGLQFLFEYFSETQRNKGNFPGRFSGRQFSNSRSEMNVSTLELGDSALYLCASSLEANQPQHFGDGTRLSIL.

This clonotype was detected ten times or more. The chain has TRBV25-1 and TRBJ1-1; D call uncertain. Trimming cost V 3 bases and J 1 base, with 6 bases left between them. The germline gives CDR1 MGHDK, CDR2 SYGVNS. The CDR3 covers 13 residues. CDR3 protein: CASSERGNTEAFF. CDR3 DNA sequence: TGTGCCAGCAGTGAGCGGGGGAACACTGAAGCTTTCTTT.

This clonotype appeared many times. This chain joins TRBV5-1 and TRBJ1-5, with TRBD1 matching 7 bases. J gave up 0 bases and V 2 bases, and 2 bases lay outside the gene matches. CDR1 and CDR2 (germline): SGHRS, YFSETQ. The CDR3 is 15 amino acids. The CDR3 nucleotides are TGCGCCAGCAGCTTTACAGGGGATAGCAATCAGCCCCAGCATTTT. The encoded protein is CASSFTGDSNQPQHF.

This clonotype was picked up many times. The genes are TRBV9 and TRBJ2-6; 10 bases are shared with TRBD2. The CDR3 totals 16 residues. Germline CDR1 and CDR2: SGDLS and YYNGEE. V gave up 7 bases and J gave up 0 bases; unmatched junction bases: 4. The CDR3 DNA reads as TGTGCCAGCGGACTAGCGGAAAGCTCTGGGGCCAACGTCCTGACTTTC. It codes for CASGLAESSGANVLTF.

This clonotype was detected ten times or more. This chain joins TRBV20-1 and TRBJ2-1; D gene uncertain. Per germline, CDR1 DFQATT and CDR2 SNEGSKA (reference sequence). V shed 1 base and J shed 8 bases, with 6 bases lying between them. This CDR3 spans 11 amino acids. CDR3 DNA: TGCAGTGCTAGAGCTGAGGATGAGCAGTTCTTC. Protein product: CSARAEDEQFF.

In this sample, this clonotype turned up many times. The chain uses TRBV7-3 and TRBJ2-3, with TRBD1 matching over 10 bases. J was trimmed by 5 bases and V by 5 bases; bases with no gene match: 4. Germline V CDR1 and CDR2: SGHTA, FQGTGA. The CDR3 has 14 residues. This CDR3 is CASSAGTGVDTQYF. Written as DNA, the CDR3 is TGTGCCAGCAGCGCCGGGACAGGGGTAGATACGCAGTATTTT.

This clonotype has a count of ten or more. The rearrangement uses TRBV7-9 and TRBJ2-3; D ambiguous. The germline V gene has CDR1 SEHNR and CDR2 FQNEAQ (reference sequence). The V and J ends lost 5 bases and 3 bases respectively, with 18 bases between them. This CDR3 contains 16 residues. The CDR3 here is CASSHFSRPRTDTQYF. The DNA of the CDR3 is TGTGCCAGCAGCCATTTTTCCCGTCCTCGTACAGATACGCAGTATTTT. Full variable domain (remainder filled in from reference TRBV7-9 and TRBJ2-3): DTGVSQNPRHKITKRGQNVTFRCDPISEHNRLYWYRQTLGQGPEFLTYFQNEAQLEKSRLLSDRFSAERPKGSFSTLEIQRTEQGDSAMYLCASSHFSRPRTDTQYFGPGTRLTVL.

This clonotype has a count of ten or more. This chain links TRBV6-2 or TRBV6-3 with TRBJ2-7; D might be TRBD1 (5 bases). The CDR3 runs to 13 residues. V was clipped by 2 bases and J by 2 bases, with 7 bases between them. Per germline, CDR1 MNHEY and CDR2 SVGEGT. DNA for the CDR3: TGTGCCAGCAGTTACGTGGGGCCCTACGAGCAGTACTTC. Translation: CASSYVGPYEQYF.

This clonotype appeared many times. This chain joins TRBV4-2 and TRBJ2-1, with TRBD2 matching 8 bases. V lost 1 base to trimming and J lost 0 bases; unmatched junction nucleotides: 5. The CDR3 covers 17 residues. Germline loops: CDR1 LGHNA, CDR2 YNFKEQ. For the CDR3, the DNA is TGTGCCAGCAGCCAAGCCCCCCTAGCGGGCTCCTACAATGAGCAGTTCTTC. This encodes CASSQAPLAGSYNEQFF.

A few counts support this clonotype. A read error may produce the germline difference seen at one junction end. The chain uses TRBV3-1 and TRBJ1-5; the D is unclear. The germline V gene has CDR1 LGHDT and CDR2 YNNKEL (reference sequence). The length of the CDR3 is 13 residues. The CDR3 region is CASSQFINQPQNF. CDR3 in DNA: TGTGCCAGCAGCCAATTTATCAATCAGCCCCAGAATTTT.

V gene TRBV7-3 combines with J gene TRBJ1-1, with D perhaps TRBD1 (6 bases). This CDR3 region has 13 residues. Germline CDR1 reads SGHTA; CDR2 reads FQGTGA. V was clipped by 5 bases and J by 5 bases, with 12 bases between them. CDR3 in amino acids: CASSRRRGTEAFF. The DNA of the CDR3 is TGTGCCAGCAGCAGAAGAAGGGGGACTGAAGCTTTCTTT.

This clonotype came up many times. A read error may account for a junction end that differs from germline. The V and J genes are TRBV7-9 and TRBJ2-1, with 9 bases that match TRBD1. Germline V gene data show CDR1 as SEHNR and CDR2 as FQNEAQ (reference sequence). This CDR3 is 13 amino acids long. CDR3 nucleotide sequence: TGTGCCGGCAGGACAGGGGCCTACAATGAGCAGTTCTTC. Translating it yields CAGRTGAYNEQFF.

The sample holds many counts of this clonotype. The chain combines TRBV30 with TRBJ1-3, with a possible D match to TRBD1 (5 bases). The length of the CDR3 is 13 residues. Trimming took 2 bases from V and 4 from J, leaving 9 bases between them. Germline CDR1 GTSNPN, CDR2 SVGIG (reference sequence). In DNA, the CDR3 is TGTGCCTGGAGTCAGGGTGCGGGAAACACCATATATTTT. It yields the protein CAWSQGAGNTIYF. The complete variable domain, with remaining parts taken from reference TRBV30 and TRBJ1-3, reads SQTIHQWPATLVQPVGSPLSLECTVEGTSNPNLYWYRQAAGRGLQLLFYSVGIGQISSEVPQNLSASRPQDRQFILSSKKLLLSDSGFYLCAWSQGAGNTIYFGEGSWLTVV.

This clonotype was seen repeatedly, ten times or more. The chain uses TRBV29-1 and TRBJ2-7; D remains unclear. CDR1 SQVTM and CDR2 ANQGSEA come from the germline V gene. This CDR3 spans 12 amino acids. V lost 4 bases, J lost 9 bases, and 16 bases lay in between. The CDR3 here is CSVGHQSNVQYF. In DNA, the CDR3 is TGCAGCGTTGGGCACCAGAGCAATGTGCAGTACTTC.

In this sample, this clonotype turned up many times. The J gene is TRBJ2-1, the V gene TRBV20-1; tentatively, D is TRBD2 (6 bases). The ends were cut back, 5 bases at V and 3 bases at J, with 11 bases in the middle. The CDR3 extends over 13 amino acids. Germline CDR1 reads DFQATT; CDR2 reads SNEGSKA (reference sequence). The CDR3 loop is CSAGAGYYNEQFF. The CDR3 bases are TGCAGTGCTGGGGCGGGGTACTACAATGAGCAGTTCTTC.

This clonotype was detected many times. The chain links TRBV20-1 to TRBJ1-3; no definite D call. The V end lost 6 bases, the J end lost 0 bases, and 9 bases lay between the germline ends. The germline CDR1 and CDR2 sequences are DFQATT and SNEGSKA (reference sequence). The CDR3 loop spans 13 amino acids. This chain's CDR3 is CSAYRTSGNTIYF. In DNA, the CDR3 is TGCAGTGCCTATAGGACCTCTGGAAACACCATATATTTT.

This clonotype has ten or more counts. This sequence joins TRBV4-2 and TRBJ1-4; 7 bases are shared with TRBD1. Germline-derived CDR1 and CDR2 are LGHNA and YNFKEQ. V lost 3 bases and J lost 5; bases outside the gene matches: 15. The CDR3 consists of 18 residues. The CDR3 coding sequence is TGTGCCAGCAGCCACTCACCCAACAGGGGAAGAGGGAATGAAAAACTGTTTTTT. Translation gives CASSHSPNRGRGNEKLFF.

This clonotype was seen a handful of times. This sequence joins TRBV4-2 and TRBJ2-1; TRBD2 agrees at 14 bases. The ends lost 0 bases at V and 4 bases at J; junction bases unmatched: 5. Germline lookup yields CDR1 LGHNA and CDR2 YNFKEQ. The CDR3 is made up of 18 amino acids. The CDR3 nucleotides are TGTGCCAGCAGCCAAGAAAGCAGGACTAGCGGGAGGTACAATGAGCAGTTCTTC. Translating it yields CASSQESRTSGRYNEQFF.